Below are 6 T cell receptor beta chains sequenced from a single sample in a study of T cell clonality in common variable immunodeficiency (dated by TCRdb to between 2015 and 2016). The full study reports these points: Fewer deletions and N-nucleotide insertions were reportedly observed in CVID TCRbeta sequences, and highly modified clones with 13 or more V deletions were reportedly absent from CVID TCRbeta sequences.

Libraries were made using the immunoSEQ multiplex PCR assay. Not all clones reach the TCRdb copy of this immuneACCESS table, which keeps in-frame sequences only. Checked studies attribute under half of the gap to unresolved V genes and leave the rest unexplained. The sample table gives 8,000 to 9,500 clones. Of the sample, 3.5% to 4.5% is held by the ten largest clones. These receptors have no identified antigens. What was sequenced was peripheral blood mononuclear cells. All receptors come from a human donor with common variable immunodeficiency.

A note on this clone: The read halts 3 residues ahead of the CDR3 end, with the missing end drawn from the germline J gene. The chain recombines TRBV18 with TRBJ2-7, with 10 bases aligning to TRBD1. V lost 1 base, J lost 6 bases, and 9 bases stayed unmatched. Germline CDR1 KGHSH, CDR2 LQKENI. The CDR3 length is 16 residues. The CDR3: CASSPRGDRGRGEQYF. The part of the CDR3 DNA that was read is TGTGCCAGCTCACCACGCGGGGACAGGGGAAGGGGCGAG.

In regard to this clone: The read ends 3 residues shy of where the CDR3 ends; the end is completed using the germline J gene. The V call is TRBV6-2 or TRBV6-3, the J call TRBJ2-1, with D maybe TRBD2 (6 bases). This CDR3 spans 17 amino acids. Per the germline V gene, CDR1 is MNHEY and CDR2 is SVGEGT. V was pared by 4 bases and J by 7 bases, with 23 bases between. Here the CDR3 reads CASSSSPGLPSRNEQFF. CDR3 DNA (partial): TGTGCCAGCAGTTCATCTCCGGGACTCCCTAGTCGAAATGAG.

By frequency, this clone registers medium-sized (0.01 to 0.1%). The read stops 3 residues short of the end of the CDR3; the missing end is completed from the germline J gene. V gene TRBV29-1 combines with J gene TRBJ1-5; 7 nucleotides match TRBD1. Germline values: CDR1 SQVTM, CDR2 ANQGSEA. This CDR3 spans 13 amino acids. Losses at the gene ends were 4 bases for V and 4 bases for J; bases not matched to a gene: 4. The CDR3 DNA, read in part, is TGCAGCGTTGCCGGGACAGATAATCAGCCC. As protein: CSVAGTDNQP. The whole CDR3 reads CSVAGTDNQPQHF.

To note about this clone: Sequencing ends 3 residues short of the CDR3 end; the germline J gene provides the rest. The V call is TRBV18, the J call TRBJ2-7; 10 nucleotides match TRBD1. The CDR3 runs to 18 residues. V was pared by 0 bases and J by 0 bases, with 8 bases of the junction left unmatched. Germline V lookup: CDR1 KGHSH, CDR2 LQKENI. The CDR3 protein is CASSPPLTGGLSSYEQYF. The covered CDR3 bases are TGTGCCAGCTCACCACCGCTGACAGGGGGCCTGAGCTCCTACGAG.

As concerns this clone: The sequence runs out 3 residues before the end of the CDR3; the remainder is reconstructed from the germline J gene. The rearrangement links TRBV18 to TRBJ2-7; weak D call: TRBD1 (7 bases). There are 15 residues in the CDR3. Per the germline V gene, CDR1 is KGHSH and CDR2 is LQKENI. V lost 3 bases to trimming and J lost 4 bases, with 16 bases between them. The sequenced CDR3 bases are TGTGCCAGCTCACCTACCCAGGGGGGACATTACGAG. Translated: CASSPTQGGHYE. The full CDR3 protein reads CASSPTQGGHYEQYF.

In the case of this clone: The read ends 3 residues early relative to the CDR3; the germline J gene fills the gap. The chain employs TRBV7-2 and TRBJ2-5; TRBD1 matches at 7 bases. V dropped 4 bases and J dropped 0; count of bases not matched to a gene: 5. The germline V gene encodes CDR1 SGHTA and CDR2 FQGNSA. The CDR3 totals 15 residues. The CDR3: CASSWIQGHQETQYF. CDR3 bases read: TGTGCCAGCAGCTGGATACAGGGGCACCAAGAGACC.